Each of the 11 T cell receptor beta chains below was sequenced from the same sample in a study of T cells in Graves' hyperthyroidism and ophthalmopathy. The TCR beta CDR3 regions underwent amplification using RNA transcripts as the source. During a first-round RT-PCR of the TCR CDR3, the HTBI primer set was used. TCRdb reanalysed the multiplex PCR reads using MiXCR and keeps one entry per CDR3 protein. The sample lists approximately 520,000 distinct CDR3 sequences, under 25% occurring once. The sequencing input was blood. These receptor sequences come from a man younger than 35 with Graves' hyperthyroidism.

This clonotype showed up just a few times. The V call is TRBV19, the J call TRBJ1-2; TRBD1 aligns across 9 bases. The length of the CDR3 is 15 residues. The germline gives CDR1 LNHDA, CDR2 SQIVND (reference sequence). Losses at the gene ends were 4 bases for V and 1 base for J; bases not matched to a gene: 4. The CDR3 nucleotides read TGTGCCAGTAGTACCTCGGGACAGGGTAACTATGGCTACACCTTC. Amino acids: CASSTSGQGNYGYTF. Full variable domain (rest looked up from reference TRBV19 and TRBJ1-2): DGGITQSPKYLFRKEGQNVTLSCEQNLNHDAMYWYRQDPGQGLRLIYYSQIVNDFQKGDIAEGYSVSREKKESFPLTVTSAQKNPTAFYLCASSTSGQGNYGYTFGSGTRLTVV.

This clonotype has more than one count but fewer than ten. The chain carries TRBV14 and TRBJ1-1; no reliable D call. The V end lost 0 bases, the J end lost 1 base, and 21 bases lay between the germline ends. The CDR3 totals 19 residues. Germline V CDR1 and CDR2: SGHDN, FVKESK. The CDR3 here is CASSQEEGWQVHWNTEAFF. CDR3 coding DNA: TGTGCCAGCAGCCAAGAAGAAGGTTGGCAGGTTCATTGGAACACTGAAGCTTTCTTT. Full variable domain (rest looked up from reference TRBV14 and TRBJ1-1): EAGVTQFPSHSVIEKGQTVTLRCDPISGHDNLYWYRRVMGKEIKFLLHFVKESKQDESGMPNNRFLAERTGGTYSTLKVQPAELEDSGVYFCASSQEEGWQVHWNTEAFFGQGTRLTVV.

This chain links TRBV10-3 with TRBJ1-2, with 7 nucleotides matching TRBD1. The J segment lost 3 bases and the V segment lost 4 bases, leaving 8 bases of the junction unmatched. This CDR3 has 15 amino acids. CDR1 is ENHRY, CDR2 SYGVKD, per germline. CDR3 amino acids: CAISVPGQAHYGYTF. CDR3 nucleotides: TGTGCCATCAGTGTCCCTGGACAGGCACACTATGGCTACACCTTC.

V gene TRBV7-9 combines with J gene TRBJ2-7; 8 nucleotides line up with TRBD2. Losses at the gene ends were 3 bases for V and 5 bases for J; bases not matched to a gene: 9. This CDR3 region has 15 residues. From germline, CDR1 is SEHNR and CDR2 FQNEAQ (reference sequence). The chain's CDR3 is CASSFAGGGSDEQYF. In DNA form, the CDR3 reads TGTGCCAGCAGCTTTGCTGGCGGGGGGTCGGACGAGCAGTACTTC.

This clonotype has a handful of counts. The J gene is TRBJ1-1, the V gene TRBV30; D gene unclear. The CDR3 runs 10 residues. In germline, CDR1 is GTSNPN, CDR2 SVGIG (reference sequence). V was shortened by 8 bases and J by 5 bases, with 9 bases between the two germline ends. The CDR3 DNA follows: TGTGCCATCCACTGGACTGAAGCTTTCTTT. Protein: CAIHWTEAFF.

This clonotype was counted at least ten times. The rearrangement joins TRBV28 to TRBJ1-5, with D unresolved. V was pared by 5 bases and J by 0 bases, with 11 bases between. Per germline, CDR1 MDHEN and CDR2 SYDVKM. This CDR3 has 15 residues. CDR3 sequence (DNA): TGTGCCAGCAGTCCCGACATTTATAGCAATCAGCCCCAGCATTTT. Its translation: CASSPDIYSNQPQHF.

This clonotype showed up just a few times. This chain uses TRBV11-1 with TRBJ1-2; TRBD1 matches at 7 bases. Germline V gene data show CDR1 as SGHAT and CDR2 as FQDESV (reference sequence). The ends lost 8 bases at V and 2 bases at J; junction bases unmatched: 17. There are 17 residues in the CDR3. Here the CDR3 reads CASGNSNRMTGNYGYTF. The DNA for the CDR3 is TGTGCCAGCGGAAACTCAAATAGGATGACAGGGAACTATGGCTACACCTTC.

This clonotype occurred many times. This chain joins TRBV7-6 and TRBJ2-5; 8 nucleotides match TRBD1. CDR1 is SGHVS, CDR2 FNYEAQ, per germline. The CDR3 consists of 17 residues. V lost 2 bases, J lost 5 bases, and 13 bases stayed unmatched. This CDR3 reads CASSLWLGQAAGETQYF. The CDR3 DNA reads TGTGCCAGCAGCTTATGGCTGGGACAGGCCGCGGGTGAGACCCAGTACTTC.

The genes are TRBV7-8 and TRBJ2-7; either TRBD1 or TRBD2 may fit D (5 bases each). The CDR3 contains 12 residues. CDR1 SGHVS and CDR2 FQNEAQ come from the germline V gene. Trimming removed 3 bases at V and 6 bases at J, with 9 bases between. CDR3 sequence reads: CASSLGVPEQYF. The CDR3 DNA is TGTGCCAGCAGCTTGGGGGTCCCCGAGCAGTACTTC. Supplemented by reference TRBV7-8 and TRBJ2-7, the full variable domain reads GAGVSQSPRYKVAKRGQDVALRCDPISGHVSLFWYQQALGQGPEFLTYFQNEAQLDKSGLPSDRFFAERPEGSVSTLKIQRTQQEDSAVYLCASSLGVPEQYFGPGTRLTVT.

A single count supports this clonotype. Just one base apart from a much larger clone, this may be a read error. The chain joins TRBV6-1 to TRBJ2-5; tentatively, D is TRBD1 (6 bases). V lost 4 bases to trimming and J lost 3 bases, with 15 bases between them. The CDR3 loop spans 15 amino acids. CDR1 and CDR2 from the germline V gene are MNHNS and SASEGT. The CDR3 DNA follows: TGTGCCAGCAGTGTTACAGGGAATCCCGAAGAGACCCAGTACTTC. This translates into CASSVTGNPEETQYF.

This clonotype was recorded at least ten times. The gene calls are TRBV7-8 and TRBJ2-7, with D possibly matching TRBD2 (6 bases). The CDR3 totals 12 residues. Per the germline V gene, CDR1 is SGHVS and CDR2 is FQNEAQ. The germline V and J ends were trimmed by 6 bases and 6 bases, with 12 bases remaining between them. This CDR3 reads CASRPSVGEQYF. In nucleotides, the CDR3 is TGTGCCAGCAGGCCTAGCGTTGGCGAGCAGTACTTC.